A selection of T cell receptor beta chains follows, all from one sample in a study of PD-1 blockade in classical Hodgkin lymphoma. Produced via immunoSEQ multiplex PCR; TCRdb's table is partial and in-frame only. The data hold some 30,000 clones, with about 86% observed a single time. This specimen consisted of CD4+ T cells from blood, obtained before the fourth cycle of nivolumab. These receptors all come from a human donor with classical Hodgkin lymphoma. The CDR3 runs from the conserved cysteine through the conserved F or W. A D gene is named only where the DNA matches it firmly.

J gene: TRBJ2-5; V gene: TRBV7-2; D gene: TRBD2; CDR3 protein: CASSLTASGGETQYF; CDR3 DNA: TGTGCCAGCAGCTTAACGGCTAGCGGGGGAGAGACCCAGTACTTC
J gene: TRBJ1-4; V gene: TRBV5-1; D gene: .; CDR3 protein: CASSRLTLGDEKLFF; CDR3 DNA: TGCGCCAGCAGCCGACTCACATTGGGGGATGAAAAACTGTTTTTT
J gene: TRBJ2-3; V gene: TRBV25-1; D gene: .; CDR3 protein: CASSRDSTDTQYF; CDR3 DNA: TGTGCCAGCAGTAGGGATAGCACAGATACGCAGTATTTT
J gene: TRBJ1-1; V gene: TRBV6-5; D gene: TRBD1; CDR3 protein: CASSRTGVEAFF; CDR3 DNA: TGTGCCAGCAGTCGAACAGGGGTAGAAGCTTTCTTT
J gene: TRBJ2-7; V gene: TRBV5-1; D gene: .; CDR3 protein: CASSSGRTPYEQYF; CDR3 DNA: TGCGCCAGCAGCTCGGGGAGGACACCCTACGAGCAGTACTTC
J gene: TRBJ2-3; V gene: TRBV5-6; D gene: .; CDR3 protein: CASSLATGSGTDTQYF; CDR3 DNA: TGTGCCAGCAGCTTGGCGACGGGATCCGGCACAGATACGCAGTATTTT
J gene: TRBJ1-1; V gene: TRBV12-5; D gene: TRBD1; CDR3 protein: CASARQGVNTEAFF; CDR3 DNA: TGTGCTAGTGCGCGACAGGGGGTGAACACTGAAGCTTTCTTT
J gene: TRBJ2-7; V gene: TRBV7-9; D gene: .; CDR3 protein: CASMGLSSYEQYF; CDR3 DNA: TGTGCCAGCATGGGACTGTCCTCCTACGAGCAGTACTTC
J gene: TRBJ2-3; V gene: TRBV10-3; D gene: .; CDR3 protein: CAISDAAGANTDTQYF; CDR3 DNA: TGTGCCATCAGTGACGCGGCGGGGGCCAACACAGATACGCAGTATTTT
J gene: TRBJ1-3; V gene: TRBV7-2; D gene: TRBD1; CDR3 protein: CASSVDRGRNTIYF; CDR3 DNA: TGTGCCAGCAGCGTTGACAGGGGGAGAAACACCATATATTTT
J gene: TRBJ2-1; V gene: TRBV7-2; D gene: .; CDR3 protein: CASSLARGAYNEQFF; CDR3 DNA: TGTGCCAGCAGCTTAGCCCGGGGGGCGTACAATGAGCAGTTCTTC
J gene: TRBJ2-5; V gene: TRBV7-2; D gene: TRBD2; CDR3 protein: CASSLDLAGEETQYF; CDR3 DNA: TGTGCCAGCAGCTTAGACCTAGCGGGGGAAGAGACCCAGTACTTC
J gene: TRBJ1-1; V gene: TRBV6-5; D gene: .; CDR3 protein: CASSYQAGPNTEAFF; CDR3 DNA: TGTGCCAGCAGTTACCAGGCTGGCCCGAACACTGAAGCTTTCTTT
J gene: TRBJ1-2; V gene: TRBV6-5; D gene: .; CDR3 protein: CASSSGFLVGGYTF; CDR3 DNA: TGTGCCAGCAGTTCAGGGTTTTTAGTAGGCGGCTACACCTTC
J gene: TRBJ1-5; V gene: TRBV10-3; D gene: .; CDR3 protein: CATGDGNQPQHF; CDR3 DNA: TGTGCCACGGGGGACGGCAATCAGCCCCAGCATTTT
J gene: TRBJ1-4; V gene: TRBV25-1; D gene: TRBD1; CDR3 protein: CASSEYRGATNEKLFF; CDR3 DNA: TGTGCCAGCAGTGAATACAGGGGGGCAACTAATGAAAAACTGTTTTTT